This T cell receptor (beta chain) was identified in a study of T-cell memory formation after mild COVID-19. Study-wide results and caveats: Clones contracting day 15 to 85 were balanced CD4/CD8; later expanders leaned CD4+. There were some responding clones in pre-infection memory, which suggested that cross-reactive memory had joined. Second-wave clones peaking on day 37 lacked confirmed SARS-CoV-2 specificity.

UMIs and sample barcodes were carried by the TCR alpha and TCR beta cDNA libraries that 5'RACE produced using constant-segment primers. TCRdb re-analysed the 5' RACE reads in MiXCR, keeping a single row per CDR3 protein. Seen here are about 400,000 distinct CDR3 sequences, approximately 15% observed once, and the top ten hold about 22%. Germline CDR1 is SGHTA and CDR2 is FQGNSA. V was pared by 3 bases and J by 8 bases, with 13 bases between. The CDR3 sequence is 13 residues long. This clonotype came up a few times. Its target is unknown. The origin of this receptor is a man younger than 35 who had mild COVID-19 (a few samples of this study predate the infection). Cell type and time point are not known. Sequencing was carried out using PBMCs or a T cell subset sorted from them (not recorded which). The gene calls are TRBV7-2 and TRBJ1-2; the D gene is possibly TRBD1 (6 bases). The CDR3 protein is CASSFESGVGYTF. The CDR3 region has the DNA TGTGCCAGCAGCTTCGAGTCAGGGGTAGGCTACACCTTC. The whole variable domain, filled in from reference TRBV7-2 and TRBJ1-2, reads GAGVSQSPSNKVTEKGKDVELRCDPISGHTALYWYRQSLGQGLEFLIYFQGNSAPDKSGLPSDRFSAERTGGSVSTLTIQRTQQEDSAVYLCASSFESGVGYTFGSGTRLTVV.